What follows are 21 T cell receptor beta chains derived from one specimen sequenced in a study of blood T cell repertoires in COVID-19. TCRdb keeps only in-frame clones here, not all; method: immunoSEQ multiplex PCR. The sample holds roughly 240,000 clones, 70% to 90% seen once. Sequencing was done on a sample of peripheral blood. Receptors were obtained from a woman aged 25-40 years who had recovered from COVID-19.

The chain couples TRBV7-9 to TRBJ2-5; 7 bases match TRBD1. This CDR3 is built from 11 residues. V dropped 2 bases and J dropped 14; count of bases not matched to a gene: 5. Germline lookup yields CDR1 SEHNR and CDR2 FQNEAQ (reference sequence). CDR3 DNA: TGTGCCAGCAGCTTACACGGGACAGCCTACTTC. Its protein is CASSLHGTAYF.

The V gene is TRBV7-8, the J gene TRBJ2-5; D may be TRBD2 (7 bases). There are 13 residues in the CDR3. V was clipped by 5 bases and J by 3 bases, with 10 bases between them. Germline-derived CDR1 and CDR2 are SGHVS and FQNEAQ. CDR3 bases: TGTGCCAGCAGCCGAGGGGGGGAAGAGACCCAGTACTTC. It encodes CASSRGGEETQYF.

CDR3 amino acids: CASSSNYEQYF. The CDR3 coding sequence is TGTGCCAGCAGCTCCAATTACGAGCAGTACTTC. This chain uses TRBV13 with TRBJ2-7, with unresolved D. The CDR3 has 11 amino acids. The V and J ends lost 4 bases and 4 bases respectively, with 5 bases between them. Germline V lookup: CDR1 PRHDT, CDR2 FYEKMQ (reference sequence).

CDR3 DNA sequence: TGTGCCAGCTCGTTAAGGAGCTCCTACGAGCAGTACTTC. This gives the protein CASSLRSSYEQYF. This rearrangement joins TRBV18 to TRBJ2-7; D is unclear. The CDR3 covers 13 residues. Germline CDR1 and CDR2: KGHSH and LQKENI. V lost 6 bases to trimming and J lost 0 bases, with 9 bases between them. The variable domain in full, with the rest retrieved from reference TRBV18 and TRBJ2-7, is NAGVMQNPRHLVRRRGQEARLRCSPMKGHSHVYWYRQLPEEGLKFMVYLQKENIIDESGMPKERFSAEFPKEGPSILRIQQVVRGDSAAYFCASSLRSSYEQYFGPGTRLTVT.

For the CDR3, the DNA is TGTGCCAGCAGCCCACAGGGACAGGGAGCTGGAAACACCATATATTTT. Amino acid sequence: CASSPQGQGAGNTIYF. The V gene is TRBV7-2, the J gene TRBJ1-3, with TRBD1 matching over 9 bases. The germline CDR1 and CDR2 sequences are SGHTA and FQGNSA. With V trimmed by 5 bases and J by 2 bases, 7 bases remained unmatched. The CDR3 is 16 residues long. Filled out from reference TRBV7-2 and TRBJ1-3, the complete variable domain reads GAGVSQSPSNKVTEKGKDVELRCDPISGHTALYWYRQSLGQGLEFLIYFQGNSAPDKSGLPSDRFSAERTGGSVSTLTIQRTQQEDSAVYLCASSPQGQGAGNTIYFGEGSWLTVV.

V is TRBV7-9 and J is TRBJ2-7; perhaps TRBD1 as D (7 bases). Between the trimmed V and J ends, which lost 2 bases and 2 bases, there was a span of 25 bases. Germline CDR1 and CDR2: SEHNR and FQNEAQ (reference sequence). This CDR3 spans 19 amino acids. This CDR3 reads CASSLKGAAVGGVAYEQYF. CDR3 nucleotides: TGTGCCAGCAGCTTAAAGGGGGCGGCGGTCGGCGGGGTAGCCTACGAGCAGTACTTC.

V is TRBV10-3 and J is TRBJ2-1, with 7 bases that match TRBD2. This CDR3 region has 11 residues. The germline gives CDR1 ENHRY, CDR2 SYGVKD. The junction had 3 bases not matched to a gene; V was cut back by 7 bases and J by 9 bases. CDR3 amino acids: CAIMGGSEQFF. The DNA for the CDR3 is TGTGCCATCATGGGGGGGTCTGAGCAGTTCTTC.

The DNA for the CDR3 is TGTGCCAGCAGCGTAGATGGACAGTCTAACTATGGCTACACCTTC. Its protein product is CASSVDGQSNYGYTF. V gene TRBV9 combines with J gene TRBJ1-2; TRBD1 might be the D (6 bases). The ends were cut back, 0 bases at V and 0 bases at J, with 9 bases in the middle. The germline CDR1 and CDR2 sequences are SGDLS and YYNGEE. The CDR3 length is 15 residues.

The chain carries TRBV13 and TRBJ1-3; 7 bases match TRBD1. Per germline, CDR1 PRHDT and CDR2 FYEKMQ (reference sequence). The CDR3 length is 16 residues. V lost 2 bases, J lost 1 base, and 5 bases stayed unmatched. The CDR3 loop is CASSLNRGTSGNTIYF. CDR3 DNA: TGTGCCAGCAGCTTAAACAGGGGAACTTCTGGAAACACCATATATTTT.

In its sample, this clone was seen once. The chain employs TRBV9 and TRBJ1-3, with 7 bases identical to TRBD1. V lost 0 bases, J lost 0 bases, and 6 bases stayed unmatched. The CDR3 consists of 17 residues. Germline-derived CDR1 and CDR2 are SGDLS and YYNGEE. The CDR3 region is CASSVEGTESSGNTIYF. The CDR3 DNA reads TGTGCCAGCAGCGTAGAGGGGACAGAATCCTCTGGAAACACCATATATTTT.

V and J are TRBV21-1 and TRBJ2-5; the D segment call TRBD2 is taken from the table without a DNA check. TRBV21-1 is described as a pseudogene. The length of the CDR3 is 16 residues. The CDR3 DNA reads TGTGCCAGCAGCAAAGAGACTAGACTCAACCAAGAGACCCAGTACTTC. It yields the protein CASSKETRLNQETQYF.

This chain's CDR3 is CASSHSGLEQFF. In DNA form, the CDR3 reads TGCGCCAGCAGCCATAGCGGCCTTGAGCAGTTCTTC. The rearrangement uses TRBV5-1 and TRBJ2-1, with TRBD2 as a possible D gene (6 bases). The germline gives CDR1 SGHRS, CDR2 YFSETQ. The V end was cut by 4 bases, the J end by 9 bases, with 11 bases between. The CDR3 spans 12 residues.

This rearrangement joins TRBV19 to TRBJ2-5, with a weak D call TRBD1 (5 bases). The CDR3 totals 12 residues. The ends were cut back, 9 bases at V and 9 bases at J, with 17 bases in the middle. Germline-derived CDR1 and CDR2 are LNHDA and SQIVND (reference sequence). The chain's CDR3 is CASTDSEWAQYF. The CDR3 DNA is TGTGCCAGCACCGACAGCGAGTGGGCCCAGTACTTC.

The CDR3 protein is CASSFGTGGLYGYTF. The CDR3 region has the DNA TGTGCCAGCAGCTTCGGGACAGGGGGACTCTATGGCTACACCTTC. V gene TRBV5-4 combines with J gene TRBJ1-2; 11 nucleotides align to TRBD1. The CDR3 spans 15 residues. The V gene end was trimmed by 2 bases and the J gene end by 4 bases; junction bases not matched to a gene: 4. Germline-derived CDR1 and CDR2 are SGHNT and YYREEE (reference sequence).

The chain couples TRBV7-2 to TRBJ2-7; 8 bases agree with TRBD1. V lost 4 bases to trimming and J lost 2 bases; unmatched junction nucleotides: 4. Germline CDR1 and CDR2: SGHTA and FQGNSA. The CDR3 covers 14 residues. The CDR3 protein is CASSYATGAYEQYF. The CDR3 DNA reads TGTGCCAGCAGCTACGCGACAGGGGCCTACGAGCAGTACTTC.

A note on this clone: Within the sample, other DNA sequences also encode this same CDR3. The chain employs TRBV12-3 or TRBV12-4 and TRBJ2-5; D is possibly TRBD2 (6 bases). This CDR3 contains 13 residues. V lost 3 bases and J lost 5, with 10 bases in between. CDR3 DNA: TGTGCCAGCAGTTTGCGGGGTCGGGAGACCCAGTACTTC. It yields the protein CASSLRGRETQYF.

The chain employs TRBV10-3 and TRBJ1-4; D gene ambiguous. Germline-derived CDR1 and CDR2 are ENHRY and SYGVKD. This CDR3 spans 14 amino acids. V lost 2 bases and J 8 bases, leaving 12 bases between the germline ends. CDR3 in amino acids: CAISEGSTGEKLFF. The CDR3 nucleotides are TGTGCCATCAGTGAGGGATCAACGGGGGAAAAACTGTTTTTT.

This chain connects TRBV14 to TRBJ1-2; TRBD1 matches 10 bases. V trimming: 0 bases; J trimming: 8 bases; junction bases outside the gene matches: 6. Germline CDR1 is SGHDN and CDR2 is FVKESK. The CDR3 length is 15 residues. The CDR3 DNA reads as TGTGCCAGCAGCCAAGAAAGACAGGGGGCGAAGGGCTACACCTTC. This codes for CASSQERQGAKGYTF.

The rearrangement links TRBV15 to TRBJ1-1; D is ambiguous. The V end was cut by 5 bases, the J end by 1 base, with 8 bases between. This CDR3 region has 13 residues. Per germline, CDR1 LNHNV and CDR2 YYDKDF (reference sequence). CDR3 coding DNA: TGTGCCACCAGCGTTATTTGGAACACTGAAGCTTTCTTT. Its protein is CATSVIWNTEAFF.

The chain uses TRBV19 and TRBJ1-2; no firm D call. This CDR3 spans 15 amino acids. V was cut by 3 bases and J by 0 bases, with 11 bases left in between. Germline V gene lookup returns CDR1 LNHDA and CDR2 SQIVND (reference sequence). CDR3 amino acids: CASSISTVTNYGYTF. The DNA of the CDR3 is TGTGCCAGTAGTATTAGTACAGTCACTAACTATGGCTACACCTTC.

The DNA of the CDR3 is TGCGCCAGCAGCGTAAAGGGACAGAACACTGAAGCTTTCTTT. This translates into CASSVKGQNTEAFF. The chain employs TRBV5-1 and TRBJ1-1, with D possibly being TRBD1 (6 bases). Trimming stripped 4 bases from V and 1 base from J, with 11 bases between. CDR1 is SGHRS and CDR2 is YFSETQ in the germline V gene. This CDR3 comprises 14 residues. Complete variable domain (other parts from reference TRBV5-1 and TRBJ1-1): KAGVTQTPRYLIKTRGQQVTLSCSPISGHRSVSWYQQTPGQGLQFLFEYFSETQRNKGNFPGRFSGRQFSNSRSEMNVSTLELGDSALYLCASSVKGQNTEAFFGQGTRLTVV.